This entry lists 19 T cell receptor beta chains sequenced from one sample in a study of CD4+ T cells in melanoma. Generated by immunoSEQ multiplex PCR, the TCRdb table keeps only in-frame clones and is missing some. The table includes roughly 120,000 clones, around 92% detected once. Sequenced: peripheral blood. The receptors stem from a human donor with melanoma.

V and J are TRBV10-3 and TRBJ2-7; D is undetermined. The CDR3 length is 13 residues. The V gene's germline CDR1 is ENHRY and CDR2 SYGVKD. V was pared by 8 bases and J by 3 bases, with 14 bases between. Here the CDR3 reads CAIRDRSSYEQYF. The CDR3 DNA reads TGTGCCATCCGAGACCGGAGTAGCTACGAGCAGTACTTC.

The gene calls are TRBV4-1 and TRBJ1-3; D unclear. CDR3 length: 14 amino acids. Germline V gene sequence: CDR1 MGHRA, CDR2 YSYEKL. V lost 1 base to trimming and J lost 1 base, with 5 bases between them. The CDR3 bases are TGCGCCAGCAGCCAAGTGTCTTCTGGAAACACCATATATTTT. This codes for CASSQVSSGNTIYF.

The genes are TRBV6-5 and TRBJ2-1; no firm D call. This CDR3 is 13 amino acids long. Germline V gives CDR1 MNHEY, CDR2 SVGAGI. V was shortened by 0 bases and J by 4 bases, with 4 bases between the two germline ends. The CDR3 sequence is CASSYSGYNEQFF. The CDR3 DNA reads TGTGCCAGCAGTTACTCCGGGTACAATGAGCAGTTCTTC.

This sequence joins TRBV5-4 and TRBJ2-5, with D hard to call. Germline-derived CDR1 and CDR2 are SGHNT and YYREEE (reference sequence). The CDR3 totals 14 residues. Trimming cost V 0 bases and J 4 bases, with 10 bases left between them. The CDR3 spells CASSLDGRLETQYF. The CDR3 nucleotides are TGTGCCAGCAGCTTGGATGGACGCCTAGAGACCCAGTACTTC.

V is TRBV11-1 and J is TRBJ2-2, with D possibly being TRBD1 or TRBD2 (5 bases each). V gave up 1 base and J gave up 5 bases, with 14 bases separating them. Germline CDR1 SGHAT, CDR2 FQDESV (reference sequence). The CDR3 has 16 residues. In DNA, the CDR3 is TGTGCCAGCAGCTTAGAGTCCGGGACGGCTACCGGGGAGCTGTTTTTT. Translated: CASSLESGTATGELFF.

The CDR3 loop is CASSTDRGRTGELFF. CDR3 coding DNA: TGTGCCAGCAGCACCGACAGGGGGCGGACCGGGGAGCTGTTTTTT. The chain is built from TRBV5-6 and TRBJ2-2, with TRBD1 identical over 10 bases. CDR3 length equals 15 residues. Per the germline V gene, CDR1 is SGHDT and CDR2 is YYEEEE. The trim removed 4 bases at V and 5 bases at J, leaving 5 bases unmatched.

The chain employs TRBV28 and TRBJ2-5, with D possibly matching TRBD1 (5 bases). CDR1 and CDR2 (germline): MDHEN, SYDVKM. CDR3 length equals 12 residues. Trimming removed 5 bases at V and 4 bases at J, with 8 bases between. The CDR3 nucleotides read TGTGCCAGCAGTCAGGGCAGAGAGACCCAGTACTTC. This translates into CASSQGRETQYF.

The chain recombines TRBV4-1 with TRBJ1-2; D may be TRBD1 (5 bases). CDR1 is MGHRA and CDR2 is YSYEKL in the germline V gene. V lost 3 bases, J lost 4 bases, and 33 bases lay in between. The CDR3 is 21 amino acids. As DNA, the CDR3 is TGCGCCAGCAGCCAGGCACTCCCCCGGGCCCGAGGGGTCGGGAGAGGCTATGGCTACACCTTC. Translation: CASSQALPRARGVGRGYGYTF.

The J gene is TRBJ1-1, the V gene TRBV5-1, with D unresolved. Germline assignment: CDR1 SGHRS and CDR2 YFSETQ. With 4 bases removed from V and 2 bases from J, the gap between germline ends came to 9 bases. CDR3 length equals 13 residues. CDR3 nucleotides: TGCGCCAGCAGCCTGCAACCCAACACTGAAGCTTTCTTT. Its protein product is CASSLQPNTEAFF.

The chain is built from TRBV18 and TRBJ2-7; 10 nucleotides agree with TRBD1. CDR3 length: 18 residues. Trimming cost V 2 bases and J 5 bases; bases outside gene matches: 15. Germline loops: CDR1 KGHSH, CDR2 LQKENI. The CDR3 is CASSPMSSVSGQGDEQYF. The DNA for the CDR3 is TGTGCCAGCTCACCAATGTCGTCAGTCTCTGGACAGGGGGACGAGCAGTACTTC.

This rearrangement joins TRBV19 to TRBJ2-4; TRBD1 is a possible D gene (6 bases). The CDR3 runs to 15 residues. V was clipped by 4 bases and J by 6 bases, with 16 bases between them. Per germline, CDR1 LNHDA and CDR2 SQIVND (reference sequence). CDR3 sequence reads: CASSRSQGLGNIQYF. CDR3 nucleotide sequence: TGTGCCAGTAGTAGGTCGCAGGGGTTAGGAAACATTCAGTACTTC.

This chain connects TRBV6-5 to TRBJ1-4, with 10 bases matching TRBD1. CDR1 and CDR2 (germline): MNHEY, SVGAGI. V lost 6 bases to trimming and J lost 13 bases; unmatched junction nucleotides: 14. This CDR3 region has 15 residues. This CDR3 reads CASSRGQGDIRRLFF. The CDR3 DNA reads TGTGCCAGCAGCCGTGGACAGGGGGACATACGGAGACTGTTTTTT.

The chain uses TRBV9 and TRBJ1-4; D may be TRBD1 (5 bases). The V end lost 4 bases, the J end lost 2 bases, and 9 bases lay between the germline ends. This CDR3 spans 14 amino acids. The germline gives CDR1 SGDLS, CDR2 YYNGEE. The CDR3 nucleotides read TGTGCCAGCAGCTCACCAGGGACTAATGAAAAACTGTTTTTT. It translates to CASSSPGTNEKLFF.

The J gene is TRBJ1-2, the V gene TRBV10-3; 8 positions agree with TRBD1. From germline, CDR1 is ENHRY and CDR2 SYGVKD. The junction had 6 bases not matched to a gene; V was cut back by 3 bases and J by 6 bases. This CDR3 contains 14 residues. Written as DNA, the CDR3 is TGTGCCATCAGTGACCAGGGGGCGAGTCATGGCTACACCTTC. Its protein is CAISDQGASHGYTF.

V gene TRBV11-2 combines with J gene TRBJ2-7; maybe TRBD2 (6 bases). With 5 bases removed from V and 2 bases from J, the gap between germline ends came to 13 bases. Germline CDR1 is SGHAT and CDR2 is FQNNGV. The CDR3 runs 14 residues. The CDR3 sequence: CASSPQRATYEQYF. The CDR3 DNA reads as TGTGCCAGCAGCCCCCAGCGGGCGACCTACGAGCAGTACTTC.

The chain employs TRBV27 and TRBJ1-4, with a weak D call TRBD1 (6 bases). The V gene lost 5 bases and the J gene lost 6 bases, with 16 bases spanning the gap. This CDR3 spans 15 amino acids. The germline CDR1 and CDR2 sequences are MNHEY and SMNVEV (reference sequence). CDR3 nucleotide sequence: TGTGCCAGCAGTCCAAGGGGGAGATACGATGAAAAACTGTTTTTT. Translating it yields CASSPRGRYDEKLFF.

The chain couples TRBV5-1 to TRBJ1-2; 7 nucleotides agree with TRBD1. The CDR3 length is 16 residues. The V gene's germline CDR1 is SGHRS and CDR2 YFSETQ. With 3 bases clipped from V and 1 base from J, the junction kept 9 bases outside the gene matches. Here the CDR3 reads CASSSPGQNFNYGYTF. The CDR3 bases are TGCGCCAGCAGCTCCCCGGGACAGAATTTTAACTATGGCTACACCTTC. Full variable domain (remainder filled in from reference TRBV5-1 and TRBJ1-2): KAGVTQTPRYLIKTRGQQVTLSCSPISGHRSVSWYQQTPGQGLQFLFEYFSETQRNKGNFPGRFSGRQFSNSRSEMNVSTLELGDSALYLCASSSPGQNFNYGYTFGSGTRLTVV.

The chain carries TRBV4-3 and TRBJ2-5, with D perhaps matching TRBD1 (8 bases). V lost 0 bases, J lost 2 bases, and 22 bases lay in between. The CDR3 length is 19 residues. Germline CDR1 is LGHNA and CDR2 is YSLEER. CDR3: CASSQDGQGGGRGQETQYF. The CDR3, as DNA: TGCGCCAGCAGCCAAGACGGACAGGGAGGTGGGAGGGGGCAAGAGACCCAGTACTTC.

The chain joins TRBV15 to TRBJ2-1, with D uncertain. Germline V lookup: CDR1 LNHNV, CDR2 YYDKDF (reference sequence). The CDR3 extends over 13 amino acids. V was clipped by 8 bases and J by 6 bases, with 14 bases between them. For the CDR3, the DNA is TGTGCCACCTCCCCCCGGGCTTTCAATGAGCAGTTCTTC. Amino acid sequence: CATSPRAFNEQFF.